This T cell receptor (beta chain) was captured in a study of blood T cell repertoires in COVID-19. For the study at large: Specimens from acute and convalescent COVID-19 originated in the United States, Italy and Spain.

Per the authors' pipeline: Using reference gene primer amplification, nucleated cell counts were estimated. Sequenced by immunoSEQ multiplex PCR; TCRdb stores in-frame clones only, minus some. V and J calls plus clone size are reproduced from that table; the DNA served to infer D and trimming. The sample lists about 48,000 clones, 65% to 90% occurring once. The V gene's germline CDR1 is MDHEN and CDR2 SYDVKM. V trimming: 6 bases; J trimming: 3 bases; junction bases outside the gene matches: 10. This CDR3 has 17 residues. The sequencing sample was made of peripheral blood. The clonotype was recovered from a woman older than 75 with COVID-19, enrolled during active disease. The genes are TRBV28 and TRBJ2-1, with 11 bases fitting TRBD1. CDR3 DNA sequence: TGTGCCAGCAGGGGAGCCGGGACAGGGGGTTTCTACAATGAGCAGTTCTTC. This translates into CASRGAGTGGFYNEQFF.